These 15 T cell receptor beta chains were sequenced from one sample in a study of T cell repertoires in cytomegalovirus infection. MiXCR, run by TCRdb on the reads, gives a single entry per CDR3 protein. Of around 450,000 distinct CDR3 sequences in the sample, under 40% were seen once. The specimen was PBMCs. The receptors shown here come from a human donor in good health (CMV status not recorded). Some clones in this sample may be carry-over from other donors' samples.

The rearrangement links TRBV6-5 to TRBJ2-3, with TRBD2 matching 8 bases. Germline values: CDR1 MNHEY, CDR2 SVGAGI. Losses at the gene ends were 0 bases for V and 4 bases for J; bases not matched to a gene: 3. There are 15 residues in the CDR3. CDR3 nucleotides: TGTGCCAGCAGTTACTCCGGGACTAGGGCAGATACGCAGTATTTT. As protein: CASSYSGTRADTQYF.

The chain uses TRBV24-1 and TRBJ2-3; no clear D. CDR1 is KGHDR and CDR2 is SFDVKD in the germline V gene. The CDR3 spans 13 residues. V lost 1 base and J lost 5, with 6 bases in between. The CDR3 reads CATSDFKGDTQYF. In DNA, the CDR3 is TGTGCCACCAGTGATTTTAAAGGAGATACGCAGTATTTT.

The chain has TRBV4-1 and TRBJ1-1; tentatively, D is TRBD1 (5 bases). Germline-derived CDR1 and CDR2 are MGHRA and YSYEKL. There are 13 residues in the CDR3. V lost 0 bases and J lost 7, with 9 bases in between. In DNA form, the CDR3 reads TGCGCCAGCAGCCAAGACAGGGACGGTGAAGCTTTCTTT. This codes for CASSQDRDGEAFF.

CDR3 nucleotides: TGTGCCAGCAGTCCCCTTAGCGGGGGGGTACCCATCAGCACAGATACGCAGTATTTT. Its protein is CASSPLSGGVPISTDTQYF. The chain has TRBV28 and TRBJ2-3; TRBD2 aligns across 11 bases. The CDR3 runs to 19 residues. CDR1 and CDR2 from the germline V gene are MDHEN and SYDVKM. V shed 5 bases and J 0 bases; nucleotides not matched to a gene: 13.

This clonotype has a handful of counts. The rearrangement uses TRBV6-5 and TRBJ1-1, with 10 bases matching TRBD1. J lost 10 bases, V lost 2 bases, and 10 bases had no gene match. The germline V gene has CDR1 MNHEY and CDR2 SVGAGI. The CDR3 has 15 residues. CDR3 bases: TGTGCCAGCAGTTACGACAGGGGGCAAGTCTTGGGAGCTTTCTTT. It is translated as CASSYDRGQVLGAFF.

This clonotype has more than one count but fewer than ten. CDR3 DNA sequence: TGTGCCAGCTCAGAACAGGGAAGCAATCAGCCCCAGCATTTT. Amino acids: CASSEQGSNQPQHF. This chain connects TRBV18 to TRBJ1-5, with D possibly being TRBD1 (6 bases). Germline lookup yields CDR1 KGHSH and CDR2 LQKENI. This CDR3 has 14 amino acids. Trimming pared 5 bases from V and 1 base from J, leaving 9 bases between.

As for this clonotype: Just one base apart from a much larger clone, this may be a read error. V usage is TRBV11-2 and J usage is TRBJ1-5, with D tentatively TRBD1 (5 bases). V lost 5 bases and J lost 8, with 13 bases in between. The CDR3 covers 13 residues. The V gene's germline CDR1 is SGHAT and CDR2 FQNNGV. DNA for the CDR3: TGTGCCAGCAGCCGGGACGGGAATAAGCCCCAGCATTTT. Protein product: CASSRDGNKPQHF.

The V call is TRBV5-6, the J call TRBJ2-7; D possibly corresponds to TRBD1 (6 bases). The germline CDR1 and CDR2 sequences are SGHDT and YYEEEE. V dropped 4 bases and J dropped 1 base, with 18 bases sitting between them. CDR3 length equals 16 residues. CDR3 coding DNA: TGTGCCAGCAGCACACCACTGCGACAGGAGTCCTACGAGCAGTACTTC. Protein product: CASSTPLRQESYEQYF.

The genes are TRBV12-3 or TRBV12-4 and TRBJ1-1; TRBD1 might be the D (5 bases). V shed 7 bases and J shed 1 base, with 13 bases lying between them. The CDR3 consists of 14 residues. The CDR3 is CASTLGGANTEAFF. The CDR3 region has the DNA TGTGCCAGCACCTTGGGAGGGGCGAACACTGAAGCTTTCTTT.

The J gene is TRBJ2-7, the V gene TRBV2, with D tentatively TRBD1 (6 bases). There are 20 residues in the CDR3. From germline, CDR1 is SNHLY and CDR2 FYNNEI. Deletions cut 2 bases from V and 3 bases from J, with 29 bases between. The CDR3 region has the DNA TGTGCCAGCAGTGAAACCACACGCATCGCCGCTAAGGGACATCACTACGAGCAGTACTTC. It is translated as CASSETTRIAAKGHHYEQYF.

Details on this clonotype: Compared with germline, one end of the junction differs, possibly owing to a read error. The V call is TRBV7-6, the J call TRBJ2-1; a possible D gene is TRBD1 (6 bases). CDR1 is SGHVS and CDR2 is FNYEAQ in the germline V gene. The CDR3 loop spans 13 amino acids. The CDR3 sequence is CASSLKGGGEQFF. The CDR3 DNA is TGTGCTAGCAGCTTAAAAGGGGGTGGTGAGCAGTTCTTC.

The chain combines TRBV4-2 with TRBJ2-3; 8 bases align to TRBD1. The ends lost 3 bases at V and 6 bases at J; junction bases unmatched: 14. Germline lookup yields CDR1 LGHNA and CDR2 YNFKEQ. The CDR3 is 17 amino acids. The CDR3 nucleotides are TGTGCCAGCAGCCAGGAAGGGACAGGCCCCACCACCGATACGCAGTATTTT. It is translated as CASSQEGTGPTTDTQYF.

The chain joins TRBV5-1 to TRBJ2-5; weak D call: TRBD1 (6 bases). This CDR3 is built from 16 residues. V was cut by 0 bases and J by 4 bases, with 16 bases left in between. CDR1 SGHRS and CDR2 YFSETQ come from the germline V gene. This CDR3 reads CASSLALGPRGETQYF. The DNA of the CDR3 is TGCGCCAGCAGCTTGGCCCTCGGACCCAGGGGAGAGACCCAGTACTTC.

The V gene is TRBV2, the J gene TRBJ2-2; D ambiguous. V lost 3 bases, J lost 7 bases, and 15 bases lay in between. CDR1 is SNHLY and CDR2 is FYNNEI in the germline V gene. The CDR3 consists of 15 residues. In DNA, the CDR3 is TGTGCCAGCAGTGAGGTCTCTTGGGTTGGCGGGGAGCTGTTTTTT. Its translation is CASSEVSWVGGELFF.

This clonotype occurred a few times. This chain joins TRBV20-1 and TRBJ1-5; TRBD1 might be the D (6 bases). The CDR3 is 16 residues long. Germline-derived CDR1 and CDR2 are DFQATT and SNEGSKA (reference sequence). Trimming left V 0 bases short and J 0 bases short, with 12 bases between. CDR3 DNA: TGCAGTGCTAGAGATGAGACAGGATATAGCAATCAGCCCCAGCATTTT. Protein sequence: CSARDETGYSNQPQHF.